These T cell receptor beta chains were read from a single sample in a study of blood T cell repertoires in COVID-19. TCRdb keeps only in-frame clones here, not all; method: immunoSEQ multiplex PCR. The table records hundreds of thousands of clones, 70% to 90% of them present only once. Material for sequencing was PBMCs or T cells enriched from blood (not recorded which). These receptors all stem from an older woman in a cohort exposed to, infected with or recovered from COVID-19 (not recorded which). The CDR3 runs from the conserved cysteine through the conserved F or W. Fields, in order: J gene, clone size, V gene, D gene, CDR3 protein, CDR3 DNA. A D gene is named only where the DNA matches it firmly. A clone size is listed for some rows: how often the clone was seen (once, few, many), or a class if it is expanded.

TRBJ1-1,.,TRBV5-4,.,CASSLFDRRNTEAFF,TGTGCCAGCAGCTTGTTTGATCGGAGAAACACTGAAGCTTTCTTT
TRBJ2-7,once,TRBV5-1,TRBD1,CASTDSHRGFYEQYF,TGCGCCAGCACCGATTCCCACAGGGGGTTCTACGAGCAGTACTTC
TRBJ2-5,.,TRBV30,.,CAWSSVETQYF,TGTGCCTGGAGTTCGGTGGAGACCCAGTACTTC
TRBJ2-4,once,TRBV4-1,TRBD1,CASSRQGNIQYF,TGCGCCAGCAGCCGACAGGGAAACATTCAGTACTTC
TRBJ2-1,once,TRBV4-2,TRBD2,CASSPTGTSNEQFF,TGTGCCAGCAGCCCCACCGGGACTAGCAATGAGCAGTTCTTC
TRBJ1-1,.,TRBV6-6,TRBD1,CASIMDRDTEAFF,TGTGCCAGCATCATGGACAGGGACACTGAAGCTTTCTTT
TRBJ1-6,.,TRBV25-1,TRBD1,CASRGTAQNSPLHF,TGTGCCAGCAGGGGGACAGCCCAAAATTCACCCCTCCACTTT
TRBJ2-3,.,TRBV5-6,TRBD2,CASSSKWTSGGTDTQYF,TGTGCCAGCAGCTCGAAGTGGACTAGCGGGGGCACAGATACGCAGTATTTT
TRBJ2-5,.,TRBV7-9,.,CASSLDRQGQETQYF,TGTGCCAGCAGCTTAGACAGGCAGGGACAAGAGACCCAGTACTTC
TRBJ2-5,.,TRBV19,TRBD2,CASSIRGGQETQYF,TGTGCCAGTAGTATACGGGGGGGCCAAGAGACCCAGTACTTC